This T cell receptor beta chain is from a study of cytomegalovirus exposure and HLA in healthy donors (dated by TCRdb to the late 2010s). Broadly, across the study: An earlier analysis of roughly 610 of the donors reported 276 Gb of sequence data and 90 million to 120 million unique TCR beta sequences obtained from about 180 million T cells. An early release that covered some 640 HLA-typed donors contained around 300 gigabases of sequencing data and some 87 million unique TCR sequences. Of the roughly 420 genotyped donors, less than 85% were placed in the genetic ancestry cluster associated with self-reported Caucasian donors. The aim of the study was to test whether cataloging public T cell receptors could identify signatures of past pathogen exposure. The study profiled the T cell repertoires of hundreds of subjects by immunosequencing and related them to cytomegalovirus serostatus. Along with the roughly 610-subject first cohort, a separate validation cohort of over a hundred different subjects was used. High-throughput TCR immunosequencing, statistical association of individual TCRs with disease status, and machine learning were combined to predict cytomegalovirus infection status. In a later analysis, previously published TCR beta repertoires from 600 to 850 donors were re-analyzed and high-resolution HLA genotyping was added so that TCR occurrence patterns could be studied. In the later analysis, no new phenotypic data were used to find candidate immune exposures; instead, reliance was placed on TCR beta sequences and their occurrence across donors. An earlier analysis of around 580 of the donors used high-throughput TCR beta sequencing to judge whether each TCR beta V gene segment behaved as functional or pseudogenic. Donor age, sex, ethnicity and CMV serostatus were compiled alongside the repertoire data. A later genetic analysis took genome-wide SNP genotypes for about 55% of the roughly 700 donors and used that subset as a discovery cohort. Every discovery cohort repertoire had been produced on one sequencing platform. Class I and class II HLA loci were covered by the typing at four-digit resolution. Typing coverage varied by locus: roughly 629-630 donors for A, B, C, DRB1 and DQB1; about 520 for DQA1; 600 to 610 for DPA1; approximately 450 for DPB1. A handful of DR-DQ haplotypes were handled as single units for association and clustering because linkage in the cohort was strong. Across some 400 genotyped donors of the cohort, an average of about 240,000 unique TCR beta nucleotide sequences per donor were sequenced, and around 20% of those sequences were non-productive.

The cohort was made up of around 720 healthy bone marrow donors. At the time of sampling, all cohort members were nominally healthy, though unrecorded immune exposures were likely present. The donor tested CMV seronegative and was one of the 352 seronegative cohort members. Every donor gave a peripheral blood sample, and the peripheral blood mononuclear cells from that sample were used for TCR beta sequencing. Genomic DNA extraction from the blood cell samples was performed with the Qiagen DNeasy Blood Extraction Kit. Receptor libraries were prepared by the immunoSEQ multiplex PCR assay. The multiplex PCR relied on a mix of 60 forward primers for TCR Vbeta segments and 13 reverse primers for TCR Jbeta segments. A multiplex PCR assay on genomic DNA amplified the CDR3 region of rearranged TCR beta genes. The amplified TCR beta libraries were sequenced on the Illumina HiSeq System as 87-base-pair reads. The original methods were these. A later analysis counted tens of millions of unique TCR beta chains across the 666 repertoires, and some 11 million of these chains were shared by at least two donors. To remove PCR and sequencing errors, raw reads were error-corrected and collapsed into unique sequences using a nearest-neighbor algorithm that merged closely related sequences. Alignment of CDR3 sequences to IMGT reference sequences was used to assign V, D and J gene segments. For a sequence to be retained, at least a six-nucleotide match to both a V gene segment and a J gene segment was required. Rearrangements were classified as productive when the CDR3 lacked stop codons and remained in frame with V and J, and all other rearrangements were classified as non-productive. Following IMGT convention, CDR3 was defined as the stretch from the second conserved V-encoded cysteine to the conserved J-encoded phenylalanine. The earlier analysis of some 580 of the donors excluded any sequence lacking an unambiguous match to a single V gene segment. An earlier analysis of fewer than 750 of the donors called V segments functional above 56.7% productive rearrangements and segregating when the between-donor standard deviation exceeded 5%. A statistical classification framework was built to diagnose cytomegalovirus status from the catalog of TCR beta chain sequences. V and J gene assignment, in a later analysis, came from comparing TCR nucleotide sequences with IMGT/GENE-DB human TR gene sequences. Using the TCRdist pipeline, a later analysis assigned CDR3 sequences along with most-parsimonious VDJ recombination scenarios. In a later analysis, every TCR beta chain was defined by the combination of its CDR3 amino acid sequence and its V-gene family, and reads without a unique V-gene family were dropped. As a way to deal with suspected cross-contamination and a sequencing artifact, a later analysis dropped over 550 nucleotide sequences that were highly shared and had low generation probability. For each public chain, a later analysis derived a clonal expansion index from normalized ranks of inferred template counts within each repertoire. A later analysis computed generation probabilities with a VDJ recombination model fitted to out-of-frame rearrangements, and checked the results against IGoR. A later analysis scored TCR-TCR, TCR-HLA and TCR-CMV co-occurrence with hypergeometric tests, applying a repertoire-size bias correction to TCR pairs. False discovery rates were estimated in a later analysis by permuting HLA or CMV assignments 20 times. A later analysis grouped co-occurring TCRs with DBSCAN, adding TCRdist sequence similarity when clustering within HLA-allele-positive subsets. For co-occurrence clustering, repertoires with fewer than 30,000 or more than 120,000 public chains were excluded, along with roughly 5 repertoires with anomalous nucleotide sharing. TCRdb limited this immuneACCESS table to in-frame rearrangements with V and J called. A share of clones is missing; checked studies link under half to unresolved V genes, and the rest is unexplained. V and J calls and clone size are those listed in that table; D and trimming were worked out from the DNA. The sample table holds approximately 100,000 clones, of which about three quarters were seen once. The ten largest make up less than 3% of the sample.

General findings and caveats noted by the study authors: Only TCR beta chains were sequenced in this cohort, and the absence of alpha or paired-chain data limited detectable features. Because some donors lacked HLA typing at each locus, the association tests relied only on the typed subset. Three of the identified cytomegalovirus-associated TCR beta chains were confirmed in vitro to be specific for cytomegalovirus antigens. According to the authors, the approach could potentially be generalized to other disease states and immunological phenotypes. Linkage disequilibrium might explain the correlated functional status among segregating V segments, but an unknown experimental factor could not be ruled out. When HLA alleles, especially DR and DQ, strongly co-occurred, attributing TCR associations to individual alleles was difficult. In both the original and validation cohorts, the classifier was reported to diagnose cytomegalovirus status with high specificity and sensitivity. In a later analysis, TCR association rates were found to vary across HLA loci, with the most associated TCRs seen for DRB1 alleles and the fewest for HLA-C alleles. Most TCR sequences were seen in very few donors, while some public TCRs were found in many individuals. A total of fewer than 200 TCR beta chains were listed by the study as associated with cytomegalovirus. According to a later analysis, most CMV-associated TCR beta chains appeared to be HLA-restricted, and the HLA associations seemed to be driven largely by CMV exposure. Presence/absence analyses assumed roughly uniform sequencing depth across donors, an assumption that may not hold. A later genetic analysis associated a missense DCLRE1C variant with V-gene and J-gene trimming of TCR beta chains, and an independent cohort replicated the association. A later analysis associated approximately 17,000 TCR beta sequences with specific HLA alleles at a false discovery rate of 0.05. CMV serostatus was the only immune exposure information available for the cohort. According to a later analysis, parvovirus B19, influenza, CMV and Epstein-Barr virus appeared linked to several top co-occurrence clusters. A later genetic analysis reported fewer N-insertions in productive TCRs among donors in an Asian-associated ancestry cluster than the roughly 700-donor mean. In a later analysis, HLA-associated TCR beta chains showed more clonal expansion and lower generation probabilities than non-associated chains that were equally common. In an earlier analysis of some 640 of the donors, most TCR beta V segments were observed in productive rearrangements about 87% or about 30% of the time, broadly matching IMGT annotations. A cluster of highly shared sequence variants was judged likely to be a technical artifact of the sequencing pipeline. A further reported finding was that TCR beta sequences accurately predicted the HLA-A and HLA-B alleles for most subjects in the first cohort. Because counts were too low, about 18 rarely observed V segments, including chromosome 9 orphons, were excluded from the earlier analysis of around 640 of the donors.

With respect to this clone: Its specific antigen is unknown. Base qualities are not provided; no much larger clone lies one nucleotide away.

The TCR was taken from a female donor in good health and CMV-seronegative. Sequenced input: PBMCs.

Here the CDR3 is given as CASTQPQGAGGELFF. The DNA sequence reads TGTGCCAGTACCCAACCGCAGGGGGCTGGCGGGGAGCTGTTTTTT. This chain joins TRBV19 to TRBJ2-2, with 8 central nucleotides matching TRBD1. The germline V gene (reference sequence) supplies CDR1 LNHDA and CDR2 SQIVND. V is trimmed back by 7 bases and J by 7 bases, and the junction contains 11 bases that no gene match accounts for. Reading from cysteine to phenylalanine, the CDR3 counts 15 amino acids. The entry retains the CDR3 DNA only, 45 bases that are in frame from base 1.